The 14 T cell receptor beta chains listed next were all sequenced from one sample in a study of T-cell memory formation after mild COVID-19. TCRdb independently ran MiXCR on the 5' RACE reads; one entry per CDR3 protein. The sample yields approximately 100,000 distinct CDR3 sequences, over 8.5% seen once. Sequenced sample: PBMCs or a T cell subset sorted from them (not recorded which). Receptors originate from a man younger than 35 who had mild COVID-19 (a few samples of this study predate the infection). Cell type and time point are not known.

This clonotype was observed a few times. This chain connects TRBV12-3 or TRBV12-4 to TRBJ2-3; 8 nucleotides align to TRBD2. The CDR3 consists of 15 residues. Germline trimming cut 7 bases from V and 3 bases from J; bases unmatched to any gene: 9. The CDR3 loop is CASTGGGYRTDTQYF. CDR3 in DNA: TGTGCCAGCACCGGGGGGGGTTATAGGACAGATACGCAGTATTTT.

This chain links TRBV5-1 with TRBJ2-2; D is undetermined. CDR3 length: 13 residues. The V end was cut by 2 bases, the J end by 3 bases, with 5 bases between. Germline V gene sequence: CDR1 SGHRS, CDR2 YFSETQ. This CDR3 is CASSFSDTGELFF. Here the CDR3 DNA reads TGCGCCAGCAGCTTTAGTGACACCGGGGAGCTGTTTTTT.

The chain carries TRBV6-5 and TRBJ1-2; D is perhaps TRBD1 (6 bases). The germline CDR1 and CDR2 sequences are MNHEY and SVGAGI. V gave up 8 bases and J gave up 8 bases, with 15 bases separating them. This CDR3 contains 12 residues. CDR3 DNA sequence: TGTGCCAGCGGGCAGGGGCCCGAGGGCTACACCTTC. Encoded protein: CASGQGPEGYTF.

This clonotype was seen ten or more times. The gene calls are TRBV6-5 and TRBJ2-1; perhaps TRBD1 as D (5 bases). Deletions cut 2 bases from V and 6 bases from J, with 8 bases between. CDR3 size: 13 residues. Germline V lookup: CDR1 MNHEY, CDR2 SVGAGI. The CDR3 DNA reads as TGTGCCAGCAGTTACGGCAGGGTCAATGAGCAGTTCTTC. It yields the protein CASSYGRVNEQFF.

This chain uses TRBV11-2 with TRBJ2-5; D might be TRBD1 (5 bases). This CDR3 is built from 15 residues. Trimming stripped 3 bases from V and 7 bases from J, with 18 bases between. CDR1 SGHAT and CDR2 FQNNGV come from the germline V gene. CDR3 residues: CASSFGRQFSRTQYF. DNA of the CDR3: TGTGCCAGCAGCTTCGGGCGACAGTTCTCTCGGACCCAGTACTTC.

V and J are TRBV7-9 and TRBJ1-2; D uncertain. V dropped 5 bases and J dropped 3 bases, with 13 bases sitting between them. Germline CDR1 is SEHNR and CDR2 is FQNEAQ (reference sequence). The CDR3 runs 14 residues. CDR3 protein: CASSPRDQHYGYTF. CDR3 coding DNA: TGTGCCAGCAGCCCCCGGGATCAACACTATGGCTACACCTTC. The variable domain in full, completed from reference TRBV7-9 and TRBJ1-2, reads DTGVSQNPRHKITKRGQNVTFRCDPISEHNRLYWYRQTLGQGPEFLTYFQNEAQLEKSRLLSDRFSAERPKGSFSTLEIQRTEQGDSAMYLCASSPRDQHYGYTFGSGTRLTVV.

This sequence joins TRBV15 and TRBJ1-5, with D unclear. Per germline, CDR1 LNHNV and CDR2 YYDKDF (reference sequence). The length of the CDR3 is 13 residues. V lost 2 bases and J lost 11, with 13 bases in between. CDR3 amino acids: CATSRNVRQAQHF. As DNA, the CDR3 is TGTGCCACCAGCAGAAACGTAAGGCAGGCCCAGCATTTT.

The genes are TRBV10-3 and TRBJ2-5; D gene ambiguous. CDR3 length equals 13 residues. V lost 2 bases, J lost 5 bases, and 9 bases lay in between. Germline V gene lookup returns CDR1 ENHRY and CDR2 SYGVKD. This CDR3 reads CAISEPFKETQYF. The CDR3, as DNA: TGTGCCATCAGTGAGCCTTTTAAGGAGACCCAGTACTTC.

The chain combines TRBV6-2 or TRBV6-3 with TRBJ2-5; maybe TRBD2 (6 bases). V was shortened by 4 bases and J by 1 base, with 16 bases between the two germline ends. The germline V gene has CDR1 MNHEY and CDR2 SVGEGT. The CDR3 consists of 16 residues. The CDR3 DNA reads TGTGCCAGCAGTTGGGATGTTGTTAGCGGCCAAGAGACCCAGTACTTC. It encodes CASSWDVVSGQETQYF.

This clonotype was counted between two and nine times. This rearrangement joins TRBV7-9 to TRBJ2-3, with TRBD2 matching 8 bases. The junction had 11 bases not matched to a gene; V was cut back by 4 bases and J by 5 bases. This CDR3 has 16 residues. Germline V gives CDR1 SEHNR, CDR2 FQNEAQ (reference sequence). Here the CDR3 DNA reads TGTGCCAGCAGCTCCCGTGGGCGGGGGGCAGGAGATACGCAGTATTTT. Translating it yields CASSSRGRGAGDTQYF.

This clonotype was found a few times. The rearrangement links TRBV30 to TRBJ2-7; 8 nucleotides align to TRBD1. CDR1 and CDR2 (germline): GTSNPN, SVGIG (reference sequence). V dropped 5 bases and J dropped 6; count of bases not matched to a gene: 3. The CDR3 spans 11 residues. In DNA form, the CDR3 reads TGTGCCTGGCAGACAGGGGCCGAGCAGTACTTC. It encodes CAWQTGAEQYF.

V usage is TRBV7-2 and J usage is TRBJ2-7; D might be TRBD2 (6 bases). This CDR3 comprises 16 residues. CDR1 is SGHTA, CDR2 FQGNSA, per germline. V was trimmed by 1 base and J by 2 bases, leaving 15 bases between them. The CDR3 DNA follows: TGTGCCAGCAGCTTAGAGTGGGCGGGGACCACCTACGAGCAGTACTTC. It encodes CASSLEWAGTTYEQYF.

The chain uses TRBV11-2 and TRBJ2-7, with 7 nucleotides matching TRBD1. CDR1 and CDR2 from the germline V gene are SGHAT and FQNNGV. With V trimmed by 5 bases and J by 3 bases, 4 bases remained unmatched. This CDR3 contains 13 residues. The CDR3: CASSTRTGYEQYV. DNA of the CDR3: TGTGCCAGCAGCACCCGGACAGGCTACGAGCAGTACGTC.

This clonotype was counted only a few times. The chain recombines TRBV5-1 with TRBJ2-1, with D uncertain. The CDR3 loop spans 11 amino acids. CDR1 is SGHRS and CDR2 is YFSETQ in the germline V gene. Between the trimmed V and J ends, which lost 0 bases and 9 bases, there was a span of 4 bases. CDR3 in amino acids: CASSLAAEQFF. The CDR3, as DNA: TGCGCCAGCAGCTTGGCTGCTGAGCAGTTCTTC.